This T cell receptor beta chain is drawn from a study of T-cell reconstitution after alpha-beta-depleted transplantation in children. This clonotype was detected many times. Unique molecular identifiers were used to barcode this TCRbeta library. TCRdb processed the PCR reads anew with MiXCR; each CDR3 protein has one entry. The sample includes about 610,000 distinct CDR3 sequences, 10% of them seen just once. Sequenced here: PBMCs from the stem cell graft donor, sampled from the stem cell graft. This receptor was obtained from a human donor who donated a stem cell graft to a child with acute myeloid leukemia.

CDR3 protein: CSAPGTGDEKLFF. In DNA form, the CDR3 reads TGCAGCGCACCCGGGACAGGGGATGAAAAACTGTTTTTT. The rearrangement uses TRBV29-1 and TRBJ1-4, with 10 bases fitting TRBD1. Losses at the gene ends were 7 bases for V and 6 bases for J; bases not matched to a gene: 5. Germline CDR1 reads SQVTM; CDR2 reads ANQGSEA. This CDR3 spans 13 amino acids. Complete variable domain (other parts from reference TRBV29-1 and TRBJ1-4): SAVISQKPSRDICQRGTSLTIQCQVDSQVTMMFWYRQQPGQSLTLIATANQGSEATYESGFVIDKFPISRPNLTFSTLTVSNMSPEDSSIYLCSAPGTGDEKLFFGSGTQLSVL.